This T cell receptor (beta chain) was captured in a study of vaccination and CD4 T cells after COVID-19. Study in general: Following dose two, a median about 65 days (range 14 to 241) passed before post-vaccine samples were taken. Study observations and caveats: Convalescent patients displayed a median about 86% of reactive clones emerging only post-vaccination.

At the Johns Hopkins FTIC core, DNA taken from cultured CD4+ T cells was sequenced by way of the Oncomine TCR Beta short-read assay. TCRdb re-called the PCR reads with MiXCR, one entry per CDR3 protein. The table lists approximately 12,000 distinct CDR3 sequences, roughly 50% of them singletons. On this clonotype: Its matching antigen is unknown.

Treatment here: roughly 10-day PBMC culture with coronavirus spike peptide pools or control peptides (ViraFEST assay). Germline values: CDR1 SGHNT, CDR2 YYREEE (reference sequence). The length of the CDR3 is 13 residues. V dropped 0 bases and J dropped 8 bases, with 11 bases sitting between them. The gene calls are TRBV5-4 and TRBJ2-5; the D is unclear. The sample in question was cultured CD4+ T cells from blood, obtained after SARS-CoV-2 vaccination. The sequence was collected from a human donor with COVID-19. CDR3 region: CASSLGGYYTQYF. In DNA form, the CDR3 reads TGTGCCAGCAGCTTGGGTGGCTACTACACCCAGTACTTC.